The present TCR beta chain was sequenced within a study of cytomegalovirus exposure and HLA in healthy donors. General observations from the study: It was reportedly the case that the classifier diagnosed cytomegalovirus status with high specificity and sensitivity. According to a subsequent analysis, TCR clusters from the first cohort were inclined to appear together in the 130 or so validation repertoires.

The CDR3 is made up of 14 amino acids. Germline loops: CDR1 MDHEN, CDR2 SYDVKM. The ends were cut back, 6 bases at V and 5 bases at J, with 16 bases in the middle. Sequencing was performed with immunoSEQ multiplex PCR; in TCRdb, only in-frame clones are kept and a portion is missing. The sample records some 340,000 clones, about nine tenths being singletons. Comment on this clone: The target antigen is unknown.

This receptor was identified in a woman in her twenties or thirties in good health and CMV-seropositive. The gene calls are TRBV28 and TRBJ1-2, with D unclear. Sequenced sample: PBMCs. CDR3 sequence: CASSLLGVGYGYTF. CDR3 sequence (DNA): TGTGCCAGCAGCCTACTCGGGGTTGGGTATGGCTACACCTTC.